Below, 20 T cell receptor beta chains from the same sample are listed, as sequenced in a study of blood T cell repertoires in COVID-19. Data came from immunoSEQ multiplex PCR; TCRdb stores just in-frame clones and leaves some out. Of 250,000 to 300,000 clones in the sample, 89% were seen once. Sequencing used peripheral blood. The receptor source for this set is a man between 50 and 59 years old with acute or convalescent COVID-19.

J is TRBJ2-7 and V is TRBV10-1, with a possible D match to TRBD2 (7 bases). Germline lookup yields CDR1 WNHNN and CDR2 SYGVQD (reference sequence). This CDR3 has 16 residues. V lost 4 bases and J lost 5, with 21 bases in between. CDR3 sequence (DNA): TGCGCCAGCAGTGCCCTAGGGGGGGGCCGTCCCAACGAGCAGTACTTC. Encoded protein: CASSALGGGRPNEQYF.

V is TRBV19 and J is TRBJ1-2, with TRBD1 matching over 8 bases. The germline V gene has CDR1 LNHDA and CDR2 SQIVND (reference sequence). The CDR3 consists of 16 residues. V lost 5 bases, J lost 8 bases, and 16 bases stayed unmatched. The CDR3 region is CASSARDRRRMDGYTF. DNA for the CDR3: TGTGCCAGTAGTGCCCGGGACAGGCGCCGGATGGACGGCTACACCTTC. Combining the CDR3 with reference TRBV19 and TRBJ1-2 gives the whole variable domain DGGITQSPKYLFRKEGQNVTLSCEQNLNHDAMYWYRQDPGQGLRLIYYSQIVNDFQKGDIAEGYSVSREKKESFPLTVTSAQKNPTAFYLCASSARDRRRMDGYTFGSGTRLTVV.

In DNA form, the CDR3 reads TGTGCCAGCAGTGCGGGACAGGGGGGACCCTATGGCTACACCTTC. Protein product: CASSAGQGGPYGYTF. The chain employs TRBV2 and TRBJ1-2; 11 nucleotides align to TRBD1. This CDR3 is built from 15 residues. V shed 4 bases, J shed 4 bases, and the junction held 5 bases outside the gene matches. Germline V gene data show CDR1 as SNHLY and CDR2 as FYNNEI.

The CDR3 protein is CATSETGTALPGELFF. The CDR3 DNA reads TGTGCCACCAGTGAGACTGGGACAGCCCTTCCCGGGGAGCTGTTTTTT. The rearrangement joins TRBV24-1 to TRBJ2-2, with 7 bases matching TRBD1. This CDR3 contains 16 residues. Germline V gives CDR1 KGHDR, CDR2 SFDVKD. With 4 bases clipped from V and 6 bases from J, the junction kept 10 bases outside the gene matches.

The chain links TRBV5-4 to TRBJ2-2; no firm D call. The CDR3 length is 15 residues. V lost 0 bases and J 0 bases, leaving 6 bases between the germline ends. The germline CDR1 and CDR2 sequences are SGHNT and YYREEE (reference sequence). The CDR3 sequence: CASSLVQSNTGELFF. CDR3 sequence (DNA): TGTGCCAGCAGCTTGGTACAGTCGAACACCGGGGAGCTGTTTTTT.

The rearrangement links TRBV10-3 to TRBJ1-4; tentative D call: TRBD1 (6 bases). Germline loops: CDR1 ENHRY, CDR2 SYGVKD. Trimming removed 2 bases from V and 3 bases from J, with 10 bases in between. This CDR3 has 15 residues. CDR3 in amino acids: CAISEGGQSNEKLFF. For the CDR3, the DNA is TGTGCCATCAGTGAGGGGGGCCAGTCTAATGAAAAACTGTTTTTT.

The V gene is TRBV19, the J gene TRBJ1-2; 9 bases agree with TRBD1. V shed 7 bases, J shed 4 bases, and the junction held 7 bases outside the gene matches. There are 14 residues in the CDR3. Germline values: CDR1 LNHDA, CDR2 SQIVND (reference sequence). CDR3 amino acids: CASTPGQGAYGYTF. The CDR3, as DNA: TGTGCCAGTACCCCGGGACAGGGTGCCTATGGCTACACCTTC.

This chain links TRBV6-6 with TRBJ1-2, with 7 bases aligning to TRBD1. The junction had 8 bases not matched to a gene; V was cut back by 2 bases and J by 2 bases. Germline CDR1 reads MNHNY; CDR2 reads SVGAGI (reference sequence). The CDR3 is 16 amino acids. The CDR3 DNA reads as TGTGCCAGCAGTTACACACGGACAGGAGAAAACTATGGCTACACCTTC. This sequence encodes CASSYTRTGENYGYTF.

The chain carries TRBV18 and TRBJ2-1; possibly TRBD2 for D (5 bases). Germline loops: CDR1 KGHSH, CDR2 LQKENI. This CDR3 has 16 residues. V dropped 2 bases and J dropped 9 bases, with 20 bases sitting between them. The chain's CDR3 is CASSPMDVSGNSEQFF. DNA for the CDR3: TGTGCCAGCTCACCAATGGACGTCAGCGGCAATAGTGAGCAGTTCTTC.

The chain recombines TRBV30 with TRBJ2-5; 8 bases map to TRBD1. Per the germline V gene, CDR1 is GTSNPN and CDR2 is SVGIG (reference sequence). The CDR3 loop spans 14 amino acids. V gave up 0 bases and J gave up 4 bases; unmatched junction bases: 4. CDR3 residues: CAWSVVQGAETQYF. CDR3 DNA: TGTGCCTGGAGTGTAGTTCAGGGGGCAGAGACCCAGTACTTC.

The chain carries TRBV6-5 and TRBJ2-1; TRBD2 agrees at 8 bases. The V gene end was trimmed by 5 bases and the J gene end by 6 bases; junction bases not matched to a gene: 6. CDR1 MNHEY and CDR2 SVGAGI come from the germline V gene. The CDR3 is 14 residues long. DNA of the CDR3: TGTGCCAGCAGTCCCCCGGGGGGGGCCAATGAGCAGTTCTTC. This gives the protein CASSPPGGANEQFF.

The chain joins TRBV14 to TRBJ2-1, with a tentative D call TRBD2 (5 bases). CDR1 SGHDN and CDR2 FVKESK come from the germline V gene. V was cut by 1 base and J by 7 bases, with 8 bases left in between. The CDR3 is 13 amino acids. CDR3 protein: CASSQVRGNEQFF. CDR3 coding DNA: TGTGCCAGCAGCCAAGTTCGGGGTAATGAGCAGTTCTTC.

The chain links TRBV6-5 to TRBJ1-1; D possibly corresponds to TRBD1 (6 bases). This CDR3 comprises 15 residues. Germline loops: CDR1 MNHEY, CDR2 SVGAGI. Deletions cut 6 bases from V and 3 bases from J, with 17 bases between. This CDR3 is CASSDRDILYTEAFF. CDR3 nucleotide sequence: TGTGCCAGCAGCGACCGGGACATATTATACACTGAAGCTTTCTTT.

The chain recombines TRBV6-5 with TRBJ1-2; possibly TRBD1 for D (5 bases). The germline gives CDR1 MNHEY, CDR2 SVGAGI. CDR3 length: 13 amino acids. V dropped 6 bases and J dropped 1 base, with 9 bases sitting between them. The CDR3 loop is CASRKQDNYGYTF. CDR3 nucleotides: TGTGCCAGCAGGAAACAGGATAACTATGGCTACACCTTC.

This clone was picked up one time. The CDR3, as DNA: TGTGCCAGCACCAAACGGCGGGGACAGGGGCAGCAGTACTTC. Protein sequence: CASTKRRGQGQQYF. V usage is TRBV2 and J usage is TRBJ2-7; 10 bases map to TRBD1. CDR1 is SNHLY and CDR2 is FYNNEI in the germline V gene. The CDR3 has 14 amino acids. Losses at the gene ends were 7 bases for V and 8 bases for J; bases not matched to a gene: 11.

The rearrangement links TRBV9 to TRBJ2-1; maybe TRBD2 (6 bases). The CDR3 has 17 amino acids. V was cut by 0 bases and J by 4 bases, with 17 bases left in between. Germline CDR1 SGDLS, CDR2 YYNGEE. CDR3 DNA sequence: TGTGCCAGCAGCGTAGAGTCGGGGCGGGGAACTTACAATGAGCAGTTCTTC. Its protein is CASSVESGRGTYNEQFF.

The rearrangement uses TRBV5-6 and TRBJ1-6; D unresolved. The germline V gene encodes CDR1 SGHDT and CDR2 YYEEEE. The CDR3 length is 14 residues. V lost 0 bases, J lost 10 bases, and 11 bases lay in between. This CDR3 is CASSLDRVGSPLHF. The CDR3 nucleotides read TGTGCCAGCAGCTTGGACCGGGTCGGATCACCCCTCCACTTT.

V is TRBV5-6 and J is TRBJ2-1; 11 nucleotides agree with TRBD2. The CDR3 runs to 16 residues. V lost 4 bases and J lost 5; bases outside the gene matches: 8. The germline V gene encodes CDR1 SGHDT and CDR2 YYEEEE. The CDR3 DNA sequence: TGTGCCAGCAGCCTCCCGGGACTAGCGGTGGACAATGAGCAGTTCTTC. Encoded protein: CASSLPGLAVDNEQFF.

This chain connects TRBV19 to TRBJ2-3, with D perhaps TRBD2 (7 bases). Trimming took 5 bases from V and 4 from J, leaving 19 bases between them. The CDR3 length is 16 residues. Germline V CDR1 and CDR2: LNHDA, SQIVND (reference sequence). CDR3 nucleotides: TGTGCCAGTAGTCCCAGGGCGGGGGCAAGGGCAGATACGCAGTATTTT. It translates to CASSPRAGARADTQYF.

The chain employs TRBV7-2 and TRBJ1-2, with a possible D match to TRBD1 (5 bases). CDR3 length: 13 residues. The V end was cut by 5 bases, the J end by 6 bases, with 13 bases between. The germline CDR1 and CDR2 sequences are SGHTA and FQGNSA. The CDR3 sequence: CASSRGGKDGYTF. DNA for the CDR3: TGTGCCAGCAGCCGGGGGGGTAAAGATGGCTACACCTTC.